These 3 T cell receptor beta chains were sequenced from one sample in a study of response to subunit inactivated influenza vaccine. Each CDR3 protein is one row after TCRdb ran MiXCR on the RT-PCR reads. The sample includes under 500,000 distinct CDR3 sequences, about a tenth of them seen just once. The sample in question was PBMCs from blood, obtained roughly 45 days after vaccination. The origin of the receptors is a middle-aged man who received an inactivated influenza vaccine.

This clonotype was counted only a few times. V gene TRBV20-1 combines with J gene TRBJ2-1; 10 bases fit TRBD2. After removal of 5 bases from V and 8 bases from J, the junction contained 6 bases not matched to a gene. In germline, CDR1 is DFQATT, CDR2 SNEGSKA (reference sequence). CDR3 length equals 13 residues. Written as DNA, the CDR3 is TGCAGTGCTGCGGGCGGGACTAGCGATGAGCAGTTCTTC. It yields the protein CSAAGGTSDEQFF.

This clonotype was seen many times. This chain uses TRBV5-1 with TRBJ2-5; D not certain. The CDR3 sequence is 12 residues long. V was shortened by 5 bases and J by 5 bases, with 10 bases between the two germline ends. CDR1 SGHRS and CDR2 YFSETQ come from the germline V gene. CDR3 residues: CASRWAGETQYF. For the CDR3, the DNA is TGCGCCAGCAGATGGGCCGGGGAGACCCAGTACTTC.

This clonotype was detected only a few times. The V and J genes are TRBV29-1 and TRBJ2-1; 8 bases match TRBD2. The ends lost 7 bases at V and 9 bases at J; junction bases unmatched: 17. The CDR3 consists of 15 residues. CDR1 is SQVTM and CDR2 is ANQGSEA in the germline V gene. This CDR3 is CSAHRSGSVLGEQFF. The CDR3 nucleotides read TGCAGCGCGCATAGAAGCGGGAGCGTGTTGGGTGAGCAGTTCTTC.